Below, 11 T cell receptor beta chains from the same sample are listed, as sequenced in a study of blood T cell repertoires in COVID-19. Repertoires were generated with immunoSEQ multiplex PCR, while TCRdb's copy carries only in-frame clones and drops some. This sample yields tens of thousands of clones, of which over 70% are seen a single time; 15% to 20% belongs to the top ten. The sample taken for sequencing was peripheral blood. These receptors were obtained from a human donor in a cohort sampled during active COVID-19.

CDR3 protein: CASREDDRGSYEQYF. The CDR3 DNA reads TGTGCCAGCAGAGAGGATGATCGAGGTTCCTACGAGCAGTACTTC. This chain joins TRBV28 and TRBJ2-7; D is unresolved. V lost 6 bases to trimming and J lost 1 base, with 16 bases between them. CDR1 MDHEN and CDR2 SYDVKM come from the germline V gene. The CDR3 contains 15 residues.

The V call is TRBV6-1, the J call TRBJ2-7; no definite D call. The V end lost 0 bases, the J end lost 3 bases, and 6 bases lay between the germline ends. Looked up from germline, CDR1 is MNHNS and CDR2 is SASEGT. The CDR3 contains 13 residues. The CDR3 DNA reads TGTGCCAGCAGTGAAGCCCCCTTCTACGAGCAGTACTTC. Its translation: CASSEAPFYEQYF.

The chain has TRBV7-9 and TRBJ1-4; weak D call: TRBD1 (6 bases). There are 14 residues in the CDR3. Germline values: CDR1 SEHNR, CDR2 FQNEAQ (reference sequence). V was cut by 3 bases and J by 4 bases, with 9 bases left in between. The CDR3 spells CASSFGTYNEKLFF. The DNA for the CDR3 is TGTGCCAGCAGCTTTGGGACATATAATGAAAAACTGTTTTTT.

The count of this clone is one. The chain uses TRBV27 and TRBJ2-6; perhaps TRBD1 as D (8 bases). Trimming cost V 2 bases and J 2 bases, with 22 bases left between them. Germline CDR1 and CDR2: MNHEY and SMNVEV (reference sequence). The CDR3 contains 20 residues. The DNA of the CDR3 is TGTGCCAGCAGTTTAGTGGTACCGTACAGGGGGGGCCCTGGGGCCAACGTCCTGACTTTC. Its translation is CASSLVVPYRGGPGANVLTF.

Written as DNA, the CDR3 is TGTGCCAGCAGCTCCCTAGCGGGGGGGGGCTACGAGCAGTACTTC. It specifies CASSSLAGGGYEQYF. The chain combines TRBV7-2 with TRBJ2-7; 12 nucleotides line up with TRBD2. The germline gives CDR1 SGHTA, CDR2 FQGNSA. V lost 4 bases, J lost 3 bases, and 4 bases stayed unmatched. The CDR3 is 15 residues long.

The chain recombines TRBV19 with TRBJ1-1, with D uncertain. V gave up 7 bases and J gave up 3 bases, with 12 bases separating them. From germline, CDR1 is LNHDA and CDR2 SQIVND (reference sequence). The CDR3 consists of 13 residues. Here the CDR3 reads CASTVGSDTEAFF. The CDR3 nucleotides are TGTGCCAGTACCGTGGGGAGCGACACTGAAGCTTTCTTT.

This rearrangement joins TRBV30 to TRBJ2-5; 8 nucleotides line up with TRBD2. This CDR3 has 13 residues. Germline loops: CDR1 GTSNPN, CDR2 SVGIG (reference sequence). Trimming took 2 bases from V and 5 from J; bases not matched to a gene: 4. The CDR3 nucleotides read TGTGCCTGGAGTAAGCGGGAGAGGGAGACCCAGTACTTC. Translation: CAWSKRERETQYF.

CDR3 amino acids: CASSEGPRGGQETQYF. DNA of the CDR3: TGTGCCAGCAGTGAGGGGCCACGAGGAGGGCAAGAGACCCAGTACTTC. The chain joins TRBV6-4 to TRBJ2-5, with D perhaps TRBD2 (6 bases). CDR1 is MRHNA, CDR2 SNTAGT, per germline. CDR3 length: 16 amino acids. V dropped 3 bases and J dropped 2 bases, with 16 bases sitting between them.

The sample holds a few counts of this clone. This chain connects TRBV19 to TRBJ1-5; no reliable D call. The V gene's germline CDR1 is LNHDA and CDR2 SQIVND (reference sequence). The CDR3 runs to 13 residues. V was pared by 2 bases and J by 2 bases, with 4 bases between. In nucleotides, the CDR3 is TGTGCCAGTAGTATAACTGGCAATCAGCCCCAGCATTTT. Translating gives CASSITGNQPQHF.

The chain carries TRBV6-5 and TRBJ2-7; D is possibly TRBD2 (6 bases). The CDR3 has 16 residues. V dropped 0 bases and J dropped 1 base, with 13 bases sitting between them. From germline, CDR1 is MNHEY and CDR2 SVGAGI. The DNA of the CDR3 is TGTGCCAGCAGTTACTCGGGTAGCGGATCTTCCTACGAGCAGTACTTC. It encodes CASSYSGSGSSYEQYF.

V gene TRBV14 combines with J gene TRBJ1-6; TRBD1 might be the D (5 bases). CDR1 is SGHDN and CDR2 is FVKESK in the germline V gene. There are 15 residues in the CDR3. V was trimmed by 4 bases and J by 7 bases, leaving 14 bases between them. CDR3 amino acids: CASSPLGGGNSPLHF. In nucleotides, the CDR3 is TGTGCCAGCAGCCCGCTCGGGGGAGGGAATTCACCCCTCCACTTT.